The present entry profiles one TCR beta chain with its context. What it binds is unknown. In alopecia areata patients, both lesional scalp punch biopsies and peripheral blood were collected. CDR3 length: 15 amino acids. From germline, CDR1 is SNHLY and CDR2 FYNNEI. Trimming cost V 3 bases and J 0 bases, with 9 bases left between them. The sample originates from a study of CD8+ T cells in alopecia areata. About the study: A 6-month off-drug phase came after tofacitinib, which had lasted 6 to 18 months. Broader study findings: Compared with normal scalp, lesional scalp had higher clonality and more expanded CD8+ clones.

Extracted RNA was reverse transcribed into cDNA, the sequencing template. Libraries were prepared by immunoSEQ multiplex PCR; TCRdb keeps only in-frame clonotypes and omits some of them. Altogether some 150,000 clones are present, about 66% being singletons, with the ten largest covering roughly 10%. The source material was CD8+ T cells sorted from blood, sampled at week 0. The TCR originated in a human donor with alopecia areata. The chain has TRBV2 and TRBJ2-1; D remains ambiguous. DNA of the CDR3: TGTGCCAGCAGTGATGGTGAGAGCTCCTACAATGAGCAGTTCTTC. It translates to CASSDGESSYNEQFF.